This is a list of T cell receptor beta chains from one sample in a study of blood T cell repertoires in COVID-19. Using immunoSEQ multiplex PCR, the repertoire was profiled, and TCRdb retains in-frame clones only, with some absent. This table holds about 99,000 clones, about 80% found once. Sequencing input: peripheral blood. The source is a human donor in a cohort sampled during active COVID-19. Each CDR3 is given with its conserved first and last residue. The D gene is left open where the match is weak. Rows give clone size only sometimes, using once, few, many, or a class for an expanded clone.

CDR3 protein: CASSRRGYEQYF
CDR3 DNA: TGTGCCAGCAGCCGTCGGGGCTACGAGCAGTACTTC
clone size: -
D gene: -
J gene: TRBJ2-7
V gene: TRBV7-8

CDR3 protein: CASSVRSGMGGYTF
CDR3 DNA: TGTGCCAGCAGTGTCCGATCGGGGATGGGTGGCTACACCTTC
clone size: -
D gene: -
J gene: TRBJ1-2
V gene: TRBV6-4

CDR3 protein: CASSQVFGGGNTGELFF
CDR3 DNA: TGCGCCAGCAGCCAAGTATTTGGCGGGGGTAACACCGGGGAGCTGTTTTTT
clone size: -
D gene: TRBD2
J gene: TRBJ2-2
V gene: TRBV4-3

CDR3 protein: CASSQDSRFSGNTIYF
CDR3 DNA: TGTGCCAGCAGTCAGGACAGCCGCTTTTCTGGAAACACCATATATTTT
clone size: -
D gene: -
J gene: TRBJ1-3
V gene: TRBV6-6

CDR3 protein: CASSIPAGELFF
CDR3 DNA: TGTGCCAGTAGTATCCCGGCCGGGGAGCTGTTTTTT
clone size: once
D gene: -
J gene: TRBJ2-2
V gene: TRBV19

CDR3 protein: CASSQLASGGNEQFF
CDR3 DNA: TGTGCCAGCAGCCAATTGGCTAGCGGGGGGAATGAGCAGTTCTTC
clone size: -
D gene: TRBD2
J gene: TRBJ2-1
V gene: TRBV16

CDR3 protein: CASSGSAGGATYEQYF
CDR3 DNA: TGCGCCAGCAGCGGCTCAGCCGGGGGGGCAACCTACGAGCAGTACTTC
clone size: few
D gene: TRBD2
J gene: TRBJ2-7
V gene: TRBV5-1

CDR3 protein: CASSFPDRHNEQFF
CDR3 DNA: TGTGCCAGCAGCTTTCCGGACAGACACAATGAGCAGTTCTTC
clone size: -
D gene: -
J gene: TRBJ2-1
V gene: TRBV11-2

CDR3 protein: CASSELGARSNQPQHF
CDR3 DNA: TGTGCCAGCAGTGAATTGGGGGCGCGAAGCAATCAGCCCCAGCATTTT
clone size: once
D gene: -
J gene: TRBJ1-5
V gene: TRBV6-1

CDR3 protein: CASSAPGQGATEAFF
CDR3 DNA: TGCGCCAGCAGCGCCCCGGGACAGGGAGCCACTGAAGCTTTCTTT
clone size: once
D gene: TRBD1
J gene: TRBJ1-1
V gene: TRBV4-1

CDR3 protein: CASSIEAGRIYGYTF
CDR3 DNA: TGTGCCAGTAGTATAGAGGCGGGACGGATCTATGGCTACACCTTC
clone size: -
D gene: -
J gene: TRBJ1-2
V gene: TRBV19